Each of the 32 T cell receptor beta chains below was sequenced from the same sample in a study of shared clonotypes between healthy human individuals. Generated by immunoSEQ multiplex PCR, the TCRdb table keeps only in-frame clones and is missing some. Of fewer than 1.4 million clones detected, around three quarters appear once; the ten largest clones hold more than 0.55%. Material for sequencing was memory CD4+ T cells from PBMCs. Subset described: CD45RA-negative fraction. All receptors derive from a man younger than 35 in good health. Some clones in this sample may be carry-over from other donors' samples.

The chain joins TRBV6-5 to TRBJ2-7, with TRBD2 matching 9 bases. The trim removed 4 bases at V and 0 bases at J, leaving 4 bases unmatched. CDR1 MNHEY and CDR2 SVGAGI come from the germline V gene. The CDR3 runs to 15 residues. The CDR3 sequence: CASSSLAGPSYEQYF. For the CDR3, the DNA is TGTGCCAGCAGTTCTCTAGCGGGACCCTCCTACGAGCAGTACTTC.

The chain joins TRBV9 to TRBJ1-1; 11 bases agree with TRBD1. Trimming removed 4 bases from V and 0 bases from J; junction bases left unmatched: 5. CDR1 and CDR2 from the germline V gene are SGDLS and YYNGEE. The CDR3 sequence is 16 residues long. The CDR3, as DNA: TGTGCCAGCAGCCCACGGACAGGGGGCATGAACACTGAAGCTTTCTTT. It specifies CASSPRTGGMNTEAFF.

This clone was seen only once. CDR3 sequence (DNA): TGTGCCAGCAGTTTATGGGGGTTCGAGAGTTCCCAGCATTTT. Amino acid sequence: CASSLWGFESSQHF. V and J are TRBV28 and TRBJ1-5; D uncertain. The CDR3 has 14 amino acids. The germline gives CDR1 MDHEN, CDR2 SYDVKM. V lost 0 bases and J lost 11, with 14 bases in between.

The V gene is TRBV28, the J gene TRBJ2-2; D uncertain. The V and J ends lost 4 bases and 0 bases respectively, with 12 bases between them. From germline, CDR1 is MDHEN and CDR2 SYDVKM. The CDR3 has 16 residues. The DNA of the CDR3 is TGTGCCAGCAGTTCCCCAGGCGGTACGAACACCGGGGAGCTGTTTTTT. Residues: CASSSPGGTNTGELFF. Combining the CDR3 with reference TRBV28 and TRBJ2-2 gives the whole variable domain DVKVTQSSRYLVKRTGEKVFLECVQDMDHENMFWYRQDPGLGLRLIYFSYDVKMKEKGDIPEGYSVSREKKERFSLILESASTNQTSMYLCASSSPGGTNTGELFFGEGSRLTVL.

This chain joins TRBV5-8 and TRBJ2-6; no firm D call. V lost 1 base to trimming and J lost 4 bases, with 12 bases between them. This CDR3 is built from 16 residues. Germline values: CDR1 SGHTS, CDR2 YDEGEE. In DNA form, the CDR3 reads TGTGCCAGCAGCTTGCCACGGCAAGTCGGGGCCAACGTCCTGACTTTC. Its translation: CASSLPRQVGANVLTF.

This chain uses TRBV30 with TRBJ2-6, with D unresolved. Germline CDR1 GTSNPN, CDR2 SVGIG (reference sequence). The ends were cut back, 3 bases at V and 0 bases at J, with 15 bases in the middle. This CDR3 has 17 residues. The CDR3 DNA is TGTGCCTGGAGAGGGCAGGTCGTAGTCTCTGGGGCCAACGTCCTGACTTTC. It is translated as CAWRGQVVVSGANVLTF.

There are a few counts of this clone. Other nucleotide sequences from this sample produce the same CDR3. The rearrangement joins TRBV2 to TRBJ2-5; 9 bases match TRBD1. CDR3 length: 13 amino acids. The V segment lost 4 bases and the J segment 4 bases; nucleotides outside the gene matches: 1. Per the germline V gene, CDR1 is SNHLY and CDR2 is FYNNEI. CDR3: CASSGDRAETQYF. Written as DNA, the CDR3 is TGTGCCAGCAGTGGGGACAGGGCAGAGACCCAGTACTTC.

The chain combines TRBV19 with TRBJ1-5; 8 bases match TRBD1. V was clipped by 3 bases and J by 2 bases; unmatched bases: 9. The CDR3 spans 17 residues. Germline lookup yields CDR1 LNHDA and CDR2 SQIVND (reference sequence). The CDR3 region has the DNA TGTGCCAGTAGTATCATGGGACAGGTTGGTCGCAATCAGCCCCAGCATTTT. This encodes CASSIMGQVGRNQPQHF.

V and J are TRBV5-1 and TRBJ2-2; D gene uncertain. Germline V gives CDR1 SGHRS, CDR2 YFSETQ. The CDR3 is 14 residues long. Deletions cut 0 bases from V and 4 bases from J, with 7 bases between. CDR3 sequence: CASSLAQFTGELFF. CDR3 nucleotides: TGCGCCAGCAGCTTGGCACAGTTCACCGGGGAGCTGTTTTTT.

This clone was seen once. The CDR3 loop reads CASSQLSGTGGHIQYF. The CDR3 coding sequence is TGTGCCAGTAGTCAGCTCTCCGGGACAGGGGGTCACATTCAGTACTTC. The rearrangement uses TRBV19 and TRBJ2-4; 11 nucleotides align to TRBD1. Unmatched junction bases numbered 11, after V lost 5 bases and J lost 8 bases. This CDR3 has 16 amino acids. Germline CDR1 is LNHDA and CDR2 is SQIVND (reference sequence).

The gene calls are TRBV18 and TRBJ1-3; the D is unclear. Germline CDR1 and CDR2: KGHSH and LQKENI. V shed 6 bases and J shed 3 bases, with 12 bases lying between them. The CDR3 contains 14 residues. The CDR3 region is CASSLEGFGNTIYF. The DNA of the CDR3 is TGTGCCAGCTCCCTGGAGGGTTTTGGAAACACCATATATTTT.

Worth noting for this clone: At one boundary the junction diverges from the germline segment, which might be a read error. This chain links TRBV18 with TRBJ2-7; a possible D gene is TRBD1 (6 bases). The CDR3 is 13 residues long. Per germline, CDR1 KGHSH and CDR2 LQKENI. The CDR3 coding sequence is TGTGCCGGCTCCCGGGACACTTCCTACGAGCAGTACTTC. It translates to CAGSRDTSYEQYF.

The V call is TRBV27, the J call TRBJ2-6; D remains unclear. Germline loops: CDR1 MNHEY, CDR2 SMNVEV (reference sequence). This CDR3 region has 17 residues. Trimming removed 3 bases at V and 0 bases at J, with 12 bases between. CDR3 in DNA: TGTGCCAGCAGTTTTAGGTCGGTGGGCTCTGGGGCCAACGTCCTGACTTTC. It is translated as CASSFRSVGSGANVLTF.

This clone has only one observation. V usage is TRBV6-1 and J usage is TRBJ1-1, with unresolved D. Germline-derived CDR1 and CDR2 are MNHNS and SASEGT. Trimming removed 1 base from V and 2 bases from J, with 5 bases in between. The CDR3 contains 13 residues. CDR3 residues: CASSEERNTEAFF. The CDR3 DNA follows: TGTGCCAGCAGTGAAGAACGAAACACTGAAGCTTTCTTT.

This clone appeared a single time. This chain links TRBV10-2 with TRBJ2-7; D is ambiguous. Germline V CDR1 and CDR2: WSHSY, SAAADI. The CDR3 loop spans 12 amino acids. V gave up 8 bases and J gave up 6 bases, with 14 bases separating them. CDR3 in DNA: TGCGCCAGCGGAGAGGCCGTCAGCGAGCAGTACTTC. This gives the protein CASGEAVSEQYF.

This clone has only a few counts. The chain uses TRBV11-2 and TRBJ2-1, with 14 bases that match TRBD2. Trimming took 5 bases from V and 8 from J; bases not matched to a gene: 8. Per germline, CDR1 SGHAT and CDR2 FQNNGV. There are 16 residues in the CDR3. The CDR3 bases are TGTGCCAGCAGCGAGGGGACTAGCGGGAGTTTGGATGAGCAGTTCTTC. Its translation is CASSEGTSGSLDEQFF. The full variable domain, its missing parts supplied by reference TRBV11-2 and TRBJ2-1, is EAGVAQSPRYKIIEKRQSVAFWCNPISGHATLYWYQQILGQGPKLLIQFQNNGVVDDSQLPKDRFSAERLKGVDSTLKIQPAKLEDSAVYLCASSEGTSGSLDEQFFGPGTRLTVL.

The chain links TRBV19 to TRBJ1-5; D is perhaps TRBD1 (6 bases). Germline V lookup: CDR1 LNHDA, CDR2 SQIVND (reference sequence). The CDR3 loop spans 16 amino acids. Trimming shortened V by 6 bases and J by 5 bases, and 20 bases separated the two germline ends. Here the CDR3 reads CASSGGRGGWDQPQHF. CDR3 in DNA: TGTGCCAGTAGCGGCGGCAGGGGTGGTTGGGATCAGCCCCAGCATTTT.

The chain recombines TRBV5-1 with TRBJ2-7, with 7 bases aligning to TRBD2. The V gene's germline CDR1 is SGHRS and CDR2 YFSETQ. CDR3 length: 13 residues. Trimming at V came to 4 bases and at J to 2 bases, leaving 3 bases not matched to a gene. CDR3 protein: CASSRTSPYEQYF. The DNA of the CDR3 is TGCGCCAGCAGCCGGACTAGTCCCTACGAGCAGTACTTC.

The V gene is TRBV7-9, the J gene TRBJ2-7; perhaps TRBD1 as D (5 bases). The V end lost 8 bases, the J end lost 6 bases, and 14 bases lay between the germline ends. The germline V gene encodes CDR1 SEHNR and CDR2 FQNEAQ (reference sequence). CDR3 size: 12 residues. CDR3 residues: CASGLGEGEQYF. In nucleotides, the CDR3 is TGTGCCAGCGGGTTAGGGGAAGGCGAGCAGTACTTC.

This clone was picked up one time. V usage is TRBV5-1 and J usage is TRBJ1-2; D unclear. The CDR3 length is 12 residues. V lost 8 bases to trimming and J lost 7 bases, with 15 bases between them. Germline V gives CDR1 SGHRS, CDR2 YFSETQ. The CDR3 DNA is TGCGCCAGTTTCTCGGGGTCGAGTGGCTACACCTTC. This gives the protein CASFSGSSGYTF. Using reference TRBV5-1 and TRBJ1-2 for the parts outside the CDR3, the full variable domain is KAGVTQTPRYLIKTRGQQVTLSCSPISGHRSVSWYQQTPGQGLQFLFEYFSETQRNKGNFPGRFSGRQFSNSRSEMNVSTLELGDSALYLCASFSGSSGYTFGSGTRLTVV.

The genes are TRBV5-8 and TRBJ2-5, with 11 bases matching TRBD2. The V gene's germline CDR1 is SGHTS and CDR2 YDEGEE. The CDR3 runs to 16 residues. J lost 2 bases, V lost 4 bases, and 7 bases had no gene match. CDR3 loop: CASSAGTSGRQETQYF. CDR3 nucleotide sequence: TGTGCCAGCAGCGCCGGGACTAGCGGAAGACAAGAGACCCAGTACTTC.

J is TRBJ2-7 and V is TRBV4-2; no clear D gene. Germline V gives CDR1 LGHNA, CDR2 YNFKEQ. V shed 0 bases and J shed 2 bases, with 11 bases lying between them. The CDR3 extends over 15 amino acids. CDR3 in amino acids: CASSQESAPPYEQYF. The DNA of the CDR3 is TGTGCCAGCAGCCAAGAGTCGGCGCCCCCCTACGAGCAGTACTTC.

This chain joins TRBV9 and TRBJ2-7, with 7 bases aligning to TRBD1. Germline V CDR1 and CDR2: SGDLS, YYNGEE. V lost 4 bases to trimming and J lost 2 bases; unmatched junction nucleotides: 6. This CDR3 has 14 amino acids. CDR3 coding DNA: TGTGCCAGCAGCAAGGGGCAGGGGGCCTACGAGCAGTACTTC. As protein: CASSKGQGAYEQYF.

Written as DNA, the CDR3 is TGTGCAAGTCGCCCGAAAGGGCCAGAACATGTAATCAATGAGCAGTTCTTC. As protein: CASRPKGPEHVINEQFF. The chain combines TRBV12-2 with TRBJ2-1. TRBV12-2 is a known pseudogene. The CDR3 is 17 residues long.

The rearrangement uses TRBV7-2 and TRBJ1-4; no firm D call. V lost 3 bases and J lost 4, with 6 bases in between. Germline assignment: CDR1 SGHTA and CDR2 FQGNSA. The CDR3 consists of 13 residues. CDR3 protein: CASSFIINEKLFF. CDR3 DNA: TGTGCCAGCAGCTTCATCATTAATGAAAAACTGTTTTTT.

The chain combines TRBV6-5 with TRBJ2-1; 9 bases agree with TRBD1. CDR1 and CDR2 (germline): MNHEY, SVGAGI. This CDR3 has 15 amino acids. V shed 2 bases, J shed 10 bases, and the junction held 9 bases outside the gene matches. The chain's CDR3 is CASSYNRDRAGEQFF. CDR3 DNA: TGTGCCAGCAGTTACAACCGGGACAGGGCAGGAGAGCAGTTCTTC.

Points on this clone: Possible read error: a much larger clone is one base away. Other DNA sequences in the sample encode the same CDR3. The rearrangement links TRBV5-1 to TRBJ1-1; TRBD1 agrees at 8 bases. Germline-derived CDR1 and CDR2 are SGHRS and YFSETQ. Unmatched junction bases numbered 1, after V lost 2 bases and J lost 1 base. The CDR3 loop spans 14 amino acids. CDR3 bases: TGCGCCAGCAGCTTCGGACAGGGGAACACTGAAGCTTTCTTT. Its protein is CASSFGQGNTEAFF.

J is TRBJ2-5 and V is TRBV4-3; TRBD2 matches 8 bases. This CDR3 comprises 15 residues. Trimming at V came to 4 bases and at J to 1 base, leaving 5 bases not matched to a gene. Germline CDR1 is LGHNA and CDR2 is YSLEER. The CDR3 DNA sequence: TGCGCCAGCAGCCTCCGCGGGGGGCCCCAAGAGACCCAGTACTTC. Its translation: CASSLRGGPQETQYF.

The table lists this clone with a count of one. The genes are TRBV2 and TRBJ2-1; 9 bases match TRBD1. The CDR3 runs to 15 residues. Trimming cost V 6 bases and J 1 base; bases outside gene matches: 4. Germline V gene data show CDR1 as SNHLY and CDR2 as FYNNEI. The CDR3 nucleotides are TGTGCCAGCAGAAAACAGGGGGCTTCCTACAATGAGCAGTTCTTC. Translation gives CASRKQGASYNEQFF.

This sequence joins TRBV5-6 and TRBJ1-2; the D gene is possibly TRBD1 (6 bases). CDR1 and CDR2 from the germline V gene are SGHDT and YYEEEE. CDR3 length: 12 residues. Trimming removed 1 base from V and 8 bases from J, with 9 bases in between. The DNA for the CDR3 is TGTGCCAGCAGCTTGCAGGGGAGAGGCTACACCTTC. As protein: CASSLQGRGYTF.

The chain is built from TRBV11-2 and TRBJ2-5; perhaps TRBD2 as D (5 bases). The better agreement between TRBJ2-7 and the DNA end casts doubt on the J call. Germline lookup yields CDR1 SGHAT and CDR2 FQNNGV. The CDR3 spans 12 residues. In nucleotides, the CDR3 is TGTGCCAGCAGCTTCGGGATGGTCGAGCAGTACTTC. Residues: CASSFGMVEQYF.

The CDR3 reads CASSPDRGYEKLFF. The CDR3 coding sequence is TGTGCCAGCAGTCCGGACAGGGGATACGAAAAACTGTTTTTT. V gene TRBV27 combines with J gene TRBJ1-4, with 9 bases identical to TRBD1. CDR1 MNHEY and CDR2 SMNVEV come from the germline V gene (reference sequence). The V segment lost 5 bases and the J segment 8 bases; nucleotides outside the gene matches: 6. The CDR3 length is 14 residues.